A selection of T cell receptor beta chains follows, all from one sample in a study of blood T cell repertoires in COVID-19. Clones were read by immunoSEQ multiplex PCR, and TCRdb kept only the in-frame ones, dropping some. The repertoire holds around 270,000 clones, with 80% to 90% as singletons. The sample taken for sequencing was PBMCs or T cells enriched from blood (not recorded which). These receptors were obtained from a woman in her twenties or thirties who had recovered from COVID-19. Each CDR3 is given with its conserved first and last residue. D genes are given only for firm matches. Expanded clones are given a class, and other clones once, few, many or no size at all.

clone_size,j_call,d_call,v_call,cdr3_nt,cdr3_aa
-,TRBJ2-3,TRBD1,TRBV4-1,TGCGCCAGCAGCCAGGGGCCGGGACAGGGGCCTTATACGCAGTATTTT,CASSQGPGQGPYTQYF
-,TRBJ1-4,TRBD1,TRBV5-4,TGTGCCAGCAGCTTGGGAGGGGGCGCGTCTGAAAAACTGTTTTTT,CASSLGGGASEKLFF
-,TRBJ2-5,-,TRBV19,TGTGCCAGTAGTAATCTTGTTGGAAGGGGCAGGGAGACCCAGTACTTC,CASSNLVGRGRETQYF
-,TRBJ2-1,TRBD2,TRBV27,TGTGCCAGCATTCCTCTTAGCGGGAGCTCCTACAATGAGCAGTTCTTC,CASIPLSGSSYNEQFF
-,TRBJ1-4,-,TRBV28,TGTGCCAGCATGTGGCGGGCAACTAATGAAAAACTGTTTTTT,CASMWRATNEKLFF
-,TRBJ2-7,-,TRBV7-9,TGTGCCAGCAGCTTCGGGAAACGGGACAAAGGCTACGAGCAGTACTTC,CASSFGKRDKGYEQYF
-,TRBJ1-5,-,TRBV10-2,TGCGCCAGCAGTGAGGGGACTTATTCTGGTCAGCCCCAGCATTTT,CASSEGTYSGQPQHF
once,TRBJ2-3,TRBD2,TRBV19,TGTGCCAGTAGTCCGCGGGACTACTTCACAGATACGCAGTATTTT,CASSPRDYFTDTQYF
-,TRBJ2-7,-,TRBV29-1,TGCAGCGTTGCCCCGGACGGGACCTACGAGCAGTACTTC,CSVAPDGTYEQYF
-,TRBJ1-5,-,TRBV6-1,TGTGCCAGCAGTGCCCGCCGCTCACGCAGGGTGCCTCAGCCCCAGCATTTT,CASSARRSRRVPQPQHF
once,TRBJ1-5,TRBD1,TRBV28,TGTGCCAGCAGACGCATCGTACAGGGGGCTGGGGGCAATCAGCCCCAGCATTTT,CASRRIVQGAGGNQPQHF
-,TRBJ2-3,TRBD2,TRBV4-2,TGTGCCAGCAGCCAAGAATCTAGCGGGGGACCTACAACGCAGTATTTT,CASSQESSGGPTTQYF
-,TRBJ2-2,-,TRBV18,TGTGCCAGCTCATCCCAGGAATCAACGACATCCGGGGAGCTGTTTTTT,CASSSQESTTSGELFF
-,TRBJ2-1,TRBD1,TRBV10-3,TGTGCCATCAGTATAATGACAGGGGTAGATGAGCAGTTCTTC,CAISIMTGVDEQFF
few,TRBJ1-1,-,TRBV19,TGTGCCAGTAGTATAGGTTGGGGGGGCTTCGCTGAAGCTTTCTTT,CASSIGWGGFAEAFF
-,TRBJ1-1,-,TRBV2,TGTGCCAGCAGTGATGACAACAAAGCTTTCTTT,CASSDDNKAFF
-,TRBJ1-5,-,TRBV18,TGTGCCAGCTCACCACTGGACAGCCGAGTCGGTAGCAATCAGCCCCAGCATTTT,CASSPLDSRVGSNQPQHF
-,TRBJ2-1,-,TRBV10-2,TGCGCCAGCGCAACATCGACTAGCTCCTACAATGAGCAGTTCTTC,CASATSTSSYNEQFF
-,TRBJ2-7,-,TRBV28,TGTGCCACTATAACAGACAGCAAGTTCTCCTACGAGCAGTACTTC,CATITDSKFSYEQYF
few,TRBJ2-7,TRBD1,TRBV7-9,TGTGCCAGCAGCTTAGAATGGACAGGGACCGAGCAGTACTTC,CASSLEWTGTEQYF
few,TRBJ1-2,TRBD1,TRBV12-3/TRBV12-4,TGTGCCAGCAGTTTGGAGGGGGCGAATGGCTACACCTTC,CASSLEGANGYTF
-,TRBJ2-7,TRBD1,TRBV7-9,TGTGCCAGCGGCCTAACCTCCGGGACAGGGGTCTACGAGCAGTACTTC,CASGLTSGTGVYEQYF
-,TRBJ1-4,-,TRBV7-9,TGTGCCAGCGGCGAAACCGGACAGACGGAAAAACTGTTTTTT,CASGETGQTEKLFF
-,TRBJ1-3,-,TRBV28,TGTGCCAGCGGAGGGGAGACTGGAAACACCATATATTTT,CASGGETGNTIYF
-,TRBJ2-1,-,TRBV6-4,TGTGCCAGCAGTTCCACAGCTGAGAATGAGCAGTTCTTC,CASSSTAENEQFF
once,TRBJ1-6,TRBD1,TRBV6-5,TGTGCCAGCAGTACCGGGACAGATAATTCACCCCTCCACTTT,CASSTGTDNSPLHF
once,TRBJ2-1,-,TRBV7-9,TGTGCCAGCAGCTTTTTGAGGGGAGGGGGCAATGAGCAGTTCTTC,CASSFLRGGGNEQFF
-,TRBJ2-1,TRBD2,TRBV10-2,TGCGCCAGCAGTGAGTCGACATTTGGGACTAGAGTTTACAATGAGCAGTTCTTC,CASSESTFGTRVYNEQFF
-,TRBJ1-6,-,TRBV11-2,TGTGCCAGCAGCTGGACGGACAGCTCCTATAATTCACCCCTCCACTTT,CASSWTDSSYNSPLHF
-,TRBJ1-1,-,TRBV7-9,TGTGCCAGCAGCACGCGGACATACATGAACACTGAAGCTTTCTTT,CASSTRTYMNTEAFF
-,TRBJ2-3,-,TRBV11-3,TGTGCCAGCAGCCCGGTAGGGGTGGGGGCTAGCACAGATACGCAGTATTTT,CASSPVGVGASTDTQYF
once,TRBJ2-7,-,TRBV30,TGTGCCTGGAGTTTACAGGCCCAGACCTACTTC,CAWSLQAQTYF
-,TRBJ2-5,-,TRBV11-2,TGTGCCAGCAGCTTCGCAGGCTCTACTAGGGGGGAGACCCAGTACTTC,CASSFAGSTRGETQYF
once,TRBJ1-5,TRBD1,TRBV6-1,TGTGCCAGCAGTGGACGCAATTGGAGGGGGCAAAATCAGCCCCAGCATTTT,CASSGRNWRGQNQPQHF
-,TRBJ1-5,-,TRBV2,TGTGCCAGCAGTGAGTCGGCCAGCGGGTATCAGCCCCAGCATTTT,CASSESASGYQPQHF
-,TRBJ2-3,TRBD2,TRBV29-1,TGCAGCGTTGCCGGCGGGAGGATATCTGCCACAGATACGCAGTATTTT,CSVAGGRISATDTQYF
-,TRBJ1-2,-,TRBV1,TGCACCAGCAGCCACCCGACAGGGGGCAGGTATGGCTACACCTTC,CTSSHPTGGRYGYTF
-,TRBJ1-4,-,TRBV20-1,TGCAGTGCTAGTAAGGGAGTTCCCCGGGGAGAAAAACTGTTTTTT,CSASKGVPRGEKLFF
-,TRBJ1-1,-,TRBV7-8,TGTGCCAGCAGCTTAGAGAGGCCTGAAGCTTTCTTT,CASSLERPEAFF
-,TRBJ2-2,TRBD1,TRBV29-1,TGCAGCGCCTTCCGGCAGGGGGCGACGGGGGAGCTGTTTTTT,CSAFRQGATGELFF
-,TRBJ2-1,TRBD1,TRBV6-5,TGTGCCAGCAGTCGGACAGGGGTGGGCGAGCAGTTCTTC,CASSRTGVGEQFF
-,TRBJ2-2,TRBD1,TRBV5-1,TGCGCCAGCAACGCAGGGGGGAACACCGGGGAGCTGTTTTTT,CASNAGGNTGELFF
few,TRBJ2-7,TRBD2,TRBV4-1,TGCGCCAGCAGCCTAAGTAGGCTAGCGGGGGCCTACGAGCAGTACTTC,CASSLSRLAGAYEQYF
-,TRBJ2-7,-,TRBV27,TGTGCCAGCAGTTTATCGGCCACCCTGGACGAGCAGTACTTC,CASSLSATLDEQYF
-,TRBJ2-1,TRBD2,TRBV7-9,TGTGCCAGCAGCCTAGCGGGAGCCTACAATGAGCAGTTCTTC,CASSLAGAYNEQFF
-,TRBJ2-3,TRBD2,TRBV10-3,TGTGCCATCAGTGCCGGGGGGACAGATACGCAGTATTTT,CAISAGGTDTQYF
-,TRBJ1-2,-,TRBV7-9,TGTGCCAGCAGCGCCGAGGGAGGGACCAGTAACTATGGCTACACCTTC,CASSAEGGTSNYGYTF
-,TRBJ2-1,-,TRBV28,TGTGCCAGCAGTTTCCCCGAGCGGAGCCGCAATGAGCAGTTCTTC,CASSFPERSRNEQFF
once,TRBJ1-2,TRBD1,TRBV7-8,TGTGCCAGCAGCCCGACGCTAGGACAGGACTATGGCTACACCTTC,CASSPTLGQDYGYTF
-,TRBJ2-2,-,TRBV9,TGTGCCAGCAGCGTAGCCCCCCTCGGGGGGCGGACCGGGGCCGGGGAGCTGTTTTTT,CASSVAPLGGRTGAGELFF